The entry below gives a single TCR beta chain sequence along with its context. Original processing notes: Quantification of nucleated cells was approximated via reference gene primer amplification. This table comes from immunoSEQ multiplex PCR, and its TCRdb copy is limited to in-frame clones, with some not included. V and J calls and clone size are as listed in that table; D and trimming were resolved from the DNA. The data hold hundreds of thousands of clones, with approximately 90% observed a single time. With 7 bases removed from V and 2 bases from J, the gap between germline ends came to 24 bases. This CDR3 is 17 amino acids long. Germline CDR1 MDHEN, CDR2 SYDVKM. The data stem from a study of blood T cell repertoires in COVID-19. On the study more broadly: Samples came from the United States, Italy and Spain, spanning acute and convalescent COVID-19.

The clonotype originates from a woman aged 40 to 49 who had recovered from COVID-19. The gene calls are TRBV28 and TRBJ2-7, with TRBD1 as a possible D gene (6 bases). Source material: PBMCs or T cells enriched from blood (not recorded which). CDR3 amino acids: CASTQGGTGPGAYEQYF. DNA for the CDR3: TGTGCCAGCACCCAAGGGGGAACAGGACCCGGGGCCTACGAGCAGTACTTC.